Detailed here is one T cell receptor beta chain. The data are from a study of blood T cell repertoires in COVID-19. Study details: Sites in the United States, Italy and Spain provided acute and convalescent COVID-19 samples. T cells, B-cell-depleted T cells, or PBMCs supplied cDNA or gDNA.

In the authors' workflow: Using reference gene primer amplification, nucleated cell counts were estimated. Sequencing used immunoSEQ multiplex PCR; TCRdb keeps in-frame clones, though not all of them. V and J calls and clone size come straight from that table; D and trimming were deduced from the DNA. The table lists some 200,000 clones, 80% to 85% of them singletons. This TCR was sampled from a woman younger than 45 who had recovered from COVID-19. The specimen was peripheral blood.

CDR3 loop: CASSSTDSPLHF. The CDR3 coding sequence is TGTGCCAGTAGTTCAACAGATTCACCCCTCCACTTT. This chain uses TRBV19 with TRBJ1-6, with unresolved D. The V gene's germline CDR1 is LNHDA and CDR2 SQIVND (reference sequence). Trimming took off 5 bases at V and 8 bases at J, with 7 bases between the two ends. The CDR3 has 12 residues.